This paragraph covers one TCR beta chain sequence. Its antigen is as yet unknown. TCRdb recomputed calls from the 5' RACE reads with MiXCR, one row per CDR3 protein. The data hold 400,000 or so distinct CDR3 sequences, with over 15% observed a single time. CDR3 length equals 13 residues. Germline V gene lookup returns CDR1 SQVTM and CDR2 ANQGSEA. V lost 2 bases to trimming and J lost 5 bases; unmatched junction nucleotides: 3. The sample belongs to a study of T-cell memory formation after mild COVID-19. Regarding the study as a whole: Prior to infection, memory already included some responding clones, suggesting cross-reactive memory joined. Shrinking CD4+ clones were chiefly CM and EM; CD8+ ones were chiefly EMRA. CD4+ bias marked clones expanding day 15 to 37, unlike balanced contracting clones.

Source material: PBMCs or a T cell subset sorted from them (not recorded which). The sequence came from an adult woman who had mild COVID-19 (a few samples of this study predate the infection). Cell type and time point are not known. The rearrangement joins TRBV29-1 to TRBJ2-1; 7 bases fit TRBD2. As DNA, the CDR3 is TGCAGCGTTGAACGGCGGGGGAACAATGAGCAGTTCTTC. Translating it yields CSVERRGNNEQFF.